One TCR beta chain is described in this entry. This sample is part of a study of control samples from healthy donors and cancer patients. Profiled with immunoSEQ multiplex PCR; TCRdb holds only in-frame clones, not every one. The profile shows 90,000 to 150,000 clones, around 89% of them singletons. There are 13 residues in the CDR3. Trimming took 6 bases from V and 4 from J; bases not matched to a gene: 5. Germline assignment: CDR1 MNHEY and CDR2 SVGAGI. The rearrangement links TRBV6-5 to TRBJ1-1; 7 bases are a match to TRBD1. This clonotype was obtained from a man aged 45 to 65 in good health. The material sequenced was blood. In nucleotides, the CDR3 is TGTGCCAGCAGAAGACAGGGACCCACTGAAGCTTTCTTT. Protein: CASRRQGPTEAFF.